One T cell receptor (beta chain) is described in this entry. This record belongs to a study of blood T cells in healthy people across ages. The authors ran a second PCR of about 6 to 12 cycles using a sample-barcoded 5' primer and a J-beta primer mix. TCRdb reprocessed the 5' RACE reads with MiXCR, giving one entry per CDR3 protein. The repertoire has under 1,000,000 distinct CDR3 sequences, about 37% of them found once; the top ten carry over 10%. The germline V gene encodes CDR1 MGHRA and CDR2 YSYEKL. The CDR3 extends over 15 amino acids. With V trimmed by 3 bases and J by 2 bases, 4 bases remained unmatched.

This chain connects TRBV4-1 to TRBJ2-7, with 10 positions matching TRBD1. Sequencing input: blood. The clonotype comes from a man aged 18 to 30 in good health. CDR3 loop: CASSQYGQGAYEQYF. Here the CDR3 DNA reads TGCGCCAGCAGCCAGTACGGACAGGGGGCCTACGAGCAGTACTTC.